The 20 T cell receptor beta chains below were found in one sample sequenced in a study of cytomegalovirus exposure and HLA in healthy donors. Both 60 Vbeta primers and 13 Jbeta primers went into the PCR. The data were produced by immunoSEQ multiplex PCR, yet TCRdb's version contains in-frame clones alone and is incomplete. The sample yields about 190,000 clones, roughly 77% seen once. The specimen sequenced was PBMCs. Source of these receptors: a woman aged 25 to 39 in good health and CMV-seropositive.

This chain connects TRBV5-6 to TRBJ2-2; 8 bases line up with TRBD1. The CDR3 has 15 residues. J gave up 3 bases and V 0 bases, and 1 base lay outside the gene matches. Germline V gene sequence: CDR1 SGHDT, CDR2 YYEEEE. Here the CDR3 DNA reads TGTGCCAGCAGCTTGGGGGGACAGGACACCGGGGAGCTGTTTTTT. Translation gives CASSLGGQDTGELFF.

CDR3 protein: CASSRTDGNTIYF. CDR3 nucleotide sequence: TGTGCCAGTAGTAGGACAGACGGAAACACCATATATTTT. The chain has TRBV19 and TRBJ1-3; D possibly corresponds to TRBD1 (6 bases). This CDR3 is built from 13 residues. With 4 bases removed from V and 4 bases from J, the gap between germline ends came to 8 bases. Germline V gene lookup returns CDR1 LNHDA and CDR2 SQIVND (reference sequence).

The V call is TRBV5-4, the J call TRBJ2-7; TRBD2 aligns across 7 bases. Unmatched junction bases numbered 10, after V lost 7 bases and J lost 3 bases. CDR1 and CDR2 (germline): SGHNT, YYREEE (reference sequence). The CDR3 length is 14 residues. The CDR3 nucleotides are TGTGCCAGCGGGAGGGAGCGGGTAAGCTACGAGCAGTACTTC. Encoded protein: CASGRERVSYEQYF.

This clone was observed a single time. The V call is TRBV29-1, the J call TRBJ2-5; TRBD1 matches 9 bases. J was trimmed by 5 bases and V by 7 bases; bases with no gene match: 11. The CDR3 extends over 14 amino acids. CDR1 is SQVTM, CDR2 ANQGSEA, per germline. CDR3 DNA sequence: TGCAGCGCGATACAGGGGGCTTCTCCTGAGACCCAGTACTTC. Protein product: CSAIQGASPETQYF.

The chain links TRBV6-1 to TRBJ2-1, with 11 bases fitting TRBD2. V was clipped by 7 bases and J by 7 bases; unmatched bases: 6. The germline V gene has CDR1 MNHNS and CDR2 SASEGT. This CDR3 spans 14 amino acids. The CDR3 sequence: CASTRLAGLNEQFF. CDR3 bases: TGTGCCAGCACCCGACTAGCGGGGCTTAATGAGCAGTTCTTC.

The chain recombines TRBV6-6 with TRBJ2-7, with D possibly being TRBD2 (5 bases). The V end lost 5 bases, the J end lost 6 bases, and 11 bases lay between the germline ends. CDR1 and CDR2 (germline): MNHNY, SVGAGI (reference sequence). This CDR3 has 12 amino acids. CDR3 nucleotide sequence: TGTGCCAGCAGTCCGCGGGCCACCGAGCAGTACTTC. It yields the protein CASSPRATEQYF.

J is TRBJ2-7 and V is TRBV15; 9 bases map to TRBD1. CDR3 length equals 17 residues. Germline CDR1 is LNHNV and CDR2 is YYDKDF (reference sequence). V shed 2 bases and J 0 bases; nucleotides not matched to a gene: 8. The CDR3 DNA is TGTGCCACCAGCAGACTCCCCCGGGACAGGGTCTCCTACGAGCAGTACTTC. Translation: CATSRLPRDRVSYEQYF.

This chain joins TRBV28 and TRBJ1-2, with 7 bases matching TRBD1. Germline V gene data show CDR1 as MDHEN and CDR2 as SYDVKM. This CDR3 is built from 13 residues. V lost 5 bases to trimming and J lost 3 bases; unmatched junction nucleotides: 3. The CDR3 DNA reads TGTGCCAGCAGTCCAGGGGGAGACTATGGCTACACCTTC. Amino acids: CASSPGGDYGYTF.

The J gene is TRBJ2-5, the V gene TRBV19; TRBD2 matches at 8 bases. CDR1 is LNHDA and CDR2 is SQIVND in the germline V gene (reference sequence). The length of the CDR3 is 14 residues. Losses at the gene ends were 4 bases for V and 5 bases for J; bases not matched to a gene: 6. CDR3 in DNA: TGTGCCAGTAGTAAGTCGGGAGGGCTCGAGACCCAGTACTTC. Encoded protein: CASSKSGGLETQYF.

The CDR3 DNA sequence: TGTGCCAGTAGTATTCAGGGGGTCAACACTGAAGCTTTCTTT. Its translation: CASSIQGVNTEAFF. The chain employs TRBV19 and TRBJ1-1; the match to TRBD1 covers 7 bases. The CDR3 length is 14 residues. V was pared by 3 bases and J by 2 bases, with 3 bases of the junction left unmatched. Germline V CDR1 and CDR2: LNHDA, SQIVND (reference sequence).

The J gene is TRBJ2-7, the V gene TRBV11-2; D is perhaps TRBD2 (5 bases). The ends were cut back, 5 bases at V and 3 bases at J, with 11 bases in the middle. Germline V gene lookup returns CDR1 SGHAT and CDR2 FQNNGV. This CDR3 spans 13 amino acids. DNA for the CDR3: TGTGCCAGCAGCCCTCCTCGGGGCTACGAGCAGTACTTC. Amino acids: CASSPPRGYEQYF.

The rearrangement links TRBV7-9 to TRBJ1-2; D may be TRBD1 (6 bases). Between the trimmed V and J ends, which lost 7 bases and 8 bases, there was a span of 26 bases. Germline V lookup: CDR1 SEHNR, CDR2 FQNEAQ (reference sequence). The CDR3 consists of 16 residues. CDR3 sequence reads: CASTQLRDTGMGGYTF. The DNA of the CDR3 is TGTGCCAGCACCCAGCTTCGGGACACGGGCATGGGAGGCTACACCTTC.

The V gene is TRBV28, the J gene TRBJ2-3; 9 bases agree with TRBD2. CDR1 is MDHEN, CDR2 SYDVKM, per germline. J lost 0 bases, V lost 3 bases, and 4 bases had no gene match. This CDR3 region has 16 residues. CDR3 in amino acids: CASSLASGISTDTQYF. The CDR3 DNA sequence: TGTGCCAGCAGTTTGGCTAGCGGGATTAGCACAGATACGCAGTATTTT.

This chain joins TRBV7-2 and TRBJ1-1, with TRBD1 identical over 10 bases. From germline, CDR1 is SGHTA and CDR2 FQGNSA. The CDR3 sequence is 16 residues long. Unmatched junction bases numbered 7, after V lost 5 bases and J lost 1 base. The CDR3, as DNA: TGTGCCAGCAGCCCGACAGGGGGCGGATGGAACACTGAAGCTTTCTTT. Translated: CASSPTGGGWNTEAFF.

CDR3 loop: CANRDLLSSEQYF. CDR3 bases: TGCGCCAACCGAGATCTGCTCTCGAGCGAGCAGTACTTC. The chain has TRBV5-1 and TRBJ2-7; unclear D gene. Trimming shortened V by 9 bases and J by 6 bases, and 19 bases separated the two germline ends. The germline V gene has CDR1 SGHRS and CDR2 YFSETQ. The CDR3 length is 13 residues.

The V call is TRBV10-1, the J call TRBJ1-1; D perhaps matches TRBD1 (5 bases). The CDR3 runs 13 residues. The V end lost 4 bases, the J end lost 4 bases, and 10 bases lay between the germline ends. Germline V CDR1 and CDR2: WNHNN, SYGVQD (reference sequence). CDR3: CASSAGIRTEAFF. The CDR3 nucleotides are TGCGCCAGCAGTGCAGGGATTCGCACTGAAGCTTTCTTT.

The chain recombines TRBV28 with TRBJ1-3, with 7 positions matching TRBD1. Trimming cost V 5 bases and J 0 bases; bases outside gene matches: 13. The CDR3 totals 18 residues. Germline assignment: CDR1 MDHEN and CDR2 SYDVKM. The CDR3 here is CASSRQGPTDISGNTIYF. The DNA for the CDR3 is TGTGCCAGCAGTAGACAGGGCCCCACCGATATCTCTGGAAACACCATATATTTT.

This chain's CDR3 is CASNFRGSRTEAFF. The CDR3 DNA reads as TGTGCCAGCAATTTCAGGGGAAGCCGAACTGAAGCTTTCTTT. The V gene is TRBV6-5, the J gene TRBJ1-1; D is possibly TRBD1 (6 bases). The V end was cut by 7 bases, the J end by 5 bases, with 17 bases between. Germline V lookup: CDR1 MNHEY, CDR2 SVGAGI. The CDR3 consists of 14 residues.

The J gene is TRBJ1-2, the V gene TRBV28; D is unclear. The V gene's germline CDR1 is MDHEN and CDR2 SYDVKM. The CDR3 extends over 13 amino acids. The germline V and J ends were trimmed by 4 bases and 4 bases, with 10 bases remaining between them. DNA of the CDR3: TGTGCCAGCAGTTCCTCTCTTAGCTATGGCTACACCTTC. Its protein is CASSSSLSYGYTF.

The chain joins TRBV5-6 to TRBJ1-1; TRBD1 is a possible D gene (6 bases). The CDR3 covers 15 residues. Germline V gene sequence: CDR1 SGHDT, CDR2 YYEEEE. V was cut by 2 bases and J by 2 bases, with 13 bases left in between. The CDR3 loop is CASSFKDRTNTEAFF. The CDR3 DNA sequence: TGTGCCAGCAGCTTCAAAGACAGGACCAACACTGAAGCTTTCTTT.